Only a few counts were recorded for the clone carrying this T cell receptor beta chain. Antigen specificity is unknown. This entry comes from a study of metastatic and nonmetastatic thyroid tumors. Looking at the study overall: The authors compared repertoires across blood and tumor or nodule tissue from malignant and benign thyroid patients.

All patients were untreated before thyroid surgery. Study results and limitations: Significantly higher TCR beta diversity was reportedly seen in malignant thyroid tumors than benign nodules, in blood and tumor.

Original analysis: Building a distant-metastasis classifier for papillary thyroid cancer drew on CDR3 differences across clinicopathological groups. From the PCR reads, TCRdb re-called clones with MiXCR. These V and J calls are TCRdb output, not the study's own analysis. The profile shows 15,000 to 20,000 clones, about 22% of them singletons. Germline values: CDR1 MGHRA, CDR2 YSYEKL. The CDR3 runs to 16 residues. Losses at the gene ends were 4 bases for V and 7 bases for J; bases not matched to a gene: 8. The sample taken for sequencing was adjacent normal tissue. This chain links TRBV4-1 with TRBJ2-1; 12 nucleotides agree with TRBD2. The receptor's source is a female donor with papillary thyroid cancer or a benign thyroid nodule (not recorded which). Some clones in this sample may be carry-over from other donors' samples. CDR3: CASSRLAGGPVNEQFF. In DNA, the CDR3 is TGCGCCAGCAGCCGTCTAGCGGGAGGGCCTGTAAATGAGCAGTTCTTC.